This paragraph reports one TCR beta chain. Its specific antigen is unknown. Per-base quality was not reported, and no clone a single base away is much larger than it. Including the terminal cysteine and phenylalanine, the CDR3 comprises 18 residues. Only the CDR3 DNA is retained, 54 bases long and in frame from the first base. From the germline V gene (reference sequence), CDR1 is LGHDT and CDR2 is YNNKEL. Relative to germline, V is missing 5 bases and J is missing 6 bases, with 14 bases of the junction outside any gene match. The source of the sample is a study of blood T cell repertoires in COVID-19 (dated by TCRdb to 2019 to 2021). In the study overall: The collaborator samples originated in the United States, Italy and Spain and spanned the acute and convalescent phases of COVID-19. The material from the prospective study consisted of cDNA or gDNA derived from T cells, B-cell-depleted T cells, or PBMCs. Subjects who had been exposed to COVID-19, were actively infected with it, or had recovered from it provided the deeply sampled blood TCRbeta repertoires that made up the dataset. A freely available public database, intended as a resource for researchers studying the immune response to SARS-CoV-2, is where the repertoires were released. Samples came from the ongoing ImmuneRACE study (first 160 participants) plus 1,254 subjects from 6 global collaborators. Nearly every sample came with metadata listing a de-identified subject ID, COVID-19 status, age in years and sex. HLA class I and class II types, where available, came from metadata supplied by the sample provider rather than from assay-based typing.

TCRbeta CDR3 regions were amplified from genomic DNA using the immunoSEQ Assay, a bias-controlled multiplex PCR. Concerning the study's data processing: The number of nucleated cells in each sample was estimated by amplification of reference gene primers within the assay. To quantify the absolute abundance of each unique TCRbeta CDR3 rearrangement, sequence reads were collapsed and filtered. Productive Simpson clonality was computed per sample as the square root of Simpson's diversity index over productive rearrangements. Drawn from immuneACCESS, this table holds only the in-frame rearrangements with V and J called that TCRdb kept. Clones are partly lost; checked studies trace under half to an unresolved V gene and leave the rest unexplained. The DNA was the basis for D and trimming; V, J and clone size are from that table. The sample yields around 140,000 clones; about 80% were counted once. The ten biggest clones cover approximately 3.5% of the sample.

Overall results and qualifications from the work: The amount of clinical and demographic metadata varied by source and participant and was provided uncurated.

Another Seattle source contributed samples from volunteer blood donors who had recovered from COVID-19. The collaborating institutions used their own protocols to collect whole blood in K2EDTA tubes. For TCRbeta analysis, collaborator samples were shipped as frozen whole blood, as isolated PBMCs, or as DNA extracted from either sample type. Source material: peripheral blood. The TCR originated in an older man who had recovered from COVID-19. This chain joins TRBV3-1 (or the pseudogene TRBV3-2) to TRBJ2-3, with 13 bases matching TRBD2. The DNA is as follows: TGTGCCAGCAGCGACCGAGGGACTAGCGGGGCCCAAACGGATACGCAGTATTTT. Protein translation: CASSDRGTSGAQTDTQYF.